This is a list of T cell receptor beta chains from one sample in a study of blood T cell repertoires in COVID-19. Clones were sequenced by immunoSEQ multiplex PCR, and TCRdb holds only the in-frame ones, with some missing. The table has some 55,000 clones, around 79% seen once. Material: peripheral blood. These TCRs come from a man aged 65-85 years with active or convalescent COVID-19. Each CDR3 is given with its conserved first and last residue. The D gene is left open where the match is weak. Clone size, where shown, is once, few, many, or a class for clones that have expanded.

clone size: NA; D gene: NA; V gene: TRBV4-1; J gene: TRBJ2-7; CDR3 DNA: TGCGCCAGCAGCCCAGACAGAAATCGCCCCTACGAGCAGTACTTC; CDR3 protein: CASSPDRNRPYEQYF
clone size: NA; D gene: TRBD2; V gene: TRBV7-2; J gene: TRBJ2-3; CDR3 DNA: TGTGCCAGCAGCTTAGGAGAGGGTAGCGGGGGGCGTTCGGATACGCAGTATTTT; CDR3 protein: CASSLGEGSGGRSDTQYF
clone size: NA; D gene: NA; V gene: TRBV5-1; J gene: TRBJ1-1; CDR3 DNA: TGCGCCAGCAGCTTGGATAGGTCCCAGGGCGCTTTCTTT; CDR3 protein: CASSLDRSQGAFF
clone size: NA; D gene: NA; V gene: TRBV28; J gene: TRBJ1-1; CDR3 DNA: TGTGCCAGCAGTTACCCCCAGGGTTGGGCTTTCTTT; CDR3 protein: CASSYPQGWAFF
clone size: NA; D gene: TRBD2; V gene: TRBV5-1; J gene: TRBJ2-7; CDR3 DNA: TGCGCCAGCGCGGGCGGGAGTTTCAACGAGCAGTACTTC; CDR3 protein: CASAGGSFNEQYF
clone size: few; D gene: NA; V gene: TRBV18; J gene: TRBJ1-1; CDR3 DNA: TGTGCCAGCTCACGCGAAAATTACCTGGACACTGAAGCTTTCTTT; CDR3 protein: CASSRENYLDTEAFF
clone size: few; D gene: NA; V gene: TRBV28; J gene: TRBJ1-5; CDR3 DNA: TGTGCCAGCAGCCAGGGGACCAGGGTCGGTCAGCCCCAGCATTTT; CDR3 protein: CASSQGTRVGQPQHF
clone size: many; D gene: NA; V gene: TRBV7-2; J gene: TRBJ1-5; CDR3 DNA: TGTGCCAGCAGCTTAAACGGTCAGCCCCAGCATTTT; CDR3 protein: CASSLNGQPQHF
clone size: NA; D gene: NA; V gene: TRBV5-1; J gene: TRBJ1-1; CDR3 DNA: TGCGCCAGCAGTTTCCCGGGACAGAACACTGAAGCTTTCTTT; CDR3 protein: CASSFPGQNTEAFF
clone size: NA; D gene: NA; V gene: TRBV4-1; J gene: TRBJ2-5; CDR3 DNA: TGCGCCAGCAGCCACTCAGGGGAACAAGAGACCCAGTACTTC; CDR3 protein: CASSHSGEQETQYF
clone size: NA; D gene: TRBD1; V gene: TRBV5-4; J gene: TRBJ2-7; CDR3 DNA: TGTGCCAGCAGCCGCAGGGGGCCTGCGGGCTACGAGCAGTACTTC; CDR3 protein: CASSRRGPAGYEQYF
clone size: NA; D gene: TRBD1; V gene: TRBV15; J gene: TRBJ2-7; CDR3 DNA: TGTGCCACCAGCAGAGATAAGGCAGGGGGCTACGAGCAGTACTTC; CDR3 protein: CATSRDKAGGYEQYF
clone size: NA; D gene: NA; V gene: TRBV5-1; J gene: TRBJ2-7; CDR3 DNA: TGCGCCAGCAGCCGGGAGGCGGGGGCACACGAGCAGTACTTC; CDR3 protein: CASSREAGAHEQYF
clone size: few; D gene: TRBD1; V gene: TRBV5-1; J gene: TRBJ2-7; CDR3 DNA: TGCGCCAGCAGCTCAACAGGACAGGGGGCCCACGAGCAGTACTTC; CDR3 protein: CASSSTGQGAHEQYF
clone size: NA; D gene: TRBD1; V gene: TRBV10-2; J gene: TRBJ1-5; CDR3 DNA: TGCGCCAGCAGTAAACAGGGGATGGATCAGCCCCAGCATTTT; CDR3 protein: CASSKQGMDQPQHF
clone size: NA; D gene: NA; V gene: TRBV3-1/TRBV3-2; J gene: TRBJ2-1; CDR3 DNA: TGTGCCAGCAGCCAAGATAGGCTAGCCCTATACAATGAGCAGTTCTTC; CDR3 protein: CASSQDRLALYNEQFF